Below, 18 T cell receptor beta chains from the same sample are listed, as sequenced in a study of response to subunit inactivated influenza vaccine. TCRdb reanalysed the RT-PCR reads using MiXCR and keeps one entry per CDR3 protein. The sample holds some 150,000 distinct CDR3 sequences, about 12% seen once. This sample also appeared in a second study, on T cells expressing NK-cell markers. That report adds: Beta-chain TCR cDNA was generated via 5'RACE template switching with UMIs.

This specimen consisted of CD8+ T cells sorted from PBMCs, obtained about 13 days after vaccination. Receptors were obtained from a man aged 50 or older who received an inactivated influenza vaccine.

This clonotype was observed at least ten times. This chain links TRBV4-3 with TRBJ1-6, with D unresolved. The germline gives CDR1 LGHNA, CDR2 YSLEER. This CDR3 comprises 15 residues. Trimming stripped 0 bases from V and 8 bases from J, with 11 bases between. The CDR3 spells CASSQDPGRDSPLHF. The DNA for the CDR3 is TGCGCCAGCAGCCAAGACCCAGGTCGGGATTCACCCCTCCACTTT.

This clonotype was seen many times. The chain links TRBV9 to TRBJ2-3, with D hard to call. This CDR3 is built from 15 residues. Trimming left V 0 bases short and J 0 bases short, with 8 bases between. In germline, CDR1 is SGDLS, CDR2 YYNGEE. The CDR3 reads CASSVAGGSTDTQYF. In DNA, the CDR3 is TGTGCCAGCAGCGTAGCTGGCGGAAGCACAGATACGCAGTATTTT.

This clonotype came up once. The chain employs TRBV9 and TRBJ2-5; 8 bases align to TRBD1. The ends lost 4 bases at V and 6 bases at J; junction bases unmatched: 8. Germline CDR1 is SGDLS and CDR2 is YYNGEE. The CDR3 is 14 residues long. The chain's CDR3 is CASSPGTGGKTQYF. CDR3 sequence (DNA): TGTGCCAGCAGCCCGGGGACAGGCGGAAAGACCCAGTACTTC.

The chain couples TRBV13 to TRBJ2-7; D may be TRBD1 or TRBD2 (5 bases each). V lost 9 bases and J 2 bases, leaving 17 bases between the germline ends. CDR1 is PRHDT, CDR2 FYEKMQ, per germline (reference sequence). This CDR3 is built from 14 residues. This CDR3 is CASAGPGTPYEQYF. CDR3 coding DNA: TGTGCCAGTGCCGGCCCAGGGACCCCCTACGAGCAGTACTTC.

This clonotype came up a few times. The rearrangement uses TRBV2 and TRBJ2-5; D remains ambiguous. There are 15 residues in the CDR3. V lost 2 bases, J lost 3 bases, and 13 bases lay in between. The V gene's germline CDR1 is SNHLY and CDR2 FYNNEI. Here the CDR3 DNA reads TGTGCCAGCAGTGAAAAGTTGTCCGGCGAAGAGACCCAGTACTTC. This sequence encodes CASSEKLSGEETQYF. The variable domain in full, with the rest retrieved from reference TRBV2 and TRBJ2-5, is EPEVTQTPSHQVTQMGQEVILRCVPISNHLYFYWYRQILGQKVEFLVSFYNNEISEKSEIFDDQFSVERPDGSNFTLKIRSTKLEDSAMYFCASSEKLSGEETQYFGPGTRLLVL.

CDR3 loop: CASSPNRRRNTEAFF. Here the CDR3 DNA reads TGTGCCAGCAGCCCAAATCGACGGAGGAACACTGAAGCTTTCTTT. The V call is TRBV11-1, the J call TRBJ1-1, with D unclear. Trimming stripped 5 bases from V and 1 base from J, with 14 bases between. Germline lookup yields CDR1 SGHAT and CDR2 FQDESV (reference sequence). This CDR3 comprises 15 residues.

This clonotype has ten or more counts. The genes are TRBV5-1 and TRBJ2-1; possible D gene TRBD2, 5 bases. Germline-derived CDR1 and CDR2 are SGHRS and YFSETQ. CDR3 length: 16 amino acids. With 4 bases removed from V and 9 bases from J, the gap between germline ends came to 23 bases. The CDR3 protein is CASSPRPAEVGGEQFF. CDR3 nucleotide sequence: TGCGCCAGCAGCCCTCGACCAGCGGAGGTCGGAGGTGAGCAGTTCTTC.

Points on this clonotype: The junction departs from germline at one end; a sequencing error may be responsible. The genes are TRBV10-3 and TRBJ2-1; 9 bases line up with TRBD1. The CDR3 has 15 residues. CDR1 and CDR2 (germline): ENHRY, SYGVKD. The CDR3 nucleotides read TGTGCCATCAGTCAGACAGGGGGAAACTACAATGAGCTGTTCTTC. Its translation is CAISQTGGNYNELFF.

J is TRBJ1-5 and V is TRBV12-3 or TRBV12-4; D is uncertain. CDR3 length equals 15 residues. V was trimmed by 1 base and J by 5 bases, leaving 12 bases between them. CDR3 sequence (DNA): TGTGCCAGCAGTTTAGAGTCGGCAGGCGATCAGCCCCAGCATTTT. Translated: CASSLESAGDQPQHF.

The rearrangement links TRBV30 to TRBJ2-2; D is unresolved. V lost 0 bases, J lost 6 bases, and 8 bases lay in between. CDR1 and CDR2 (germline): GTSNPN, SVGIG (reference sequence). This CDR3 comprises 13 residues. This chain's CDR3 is CAWSVRFAGELFF. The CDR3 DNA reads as TGTGCCTGGAGTGTAAGGTTCGCCGGGGAGCTGTTTTTT.

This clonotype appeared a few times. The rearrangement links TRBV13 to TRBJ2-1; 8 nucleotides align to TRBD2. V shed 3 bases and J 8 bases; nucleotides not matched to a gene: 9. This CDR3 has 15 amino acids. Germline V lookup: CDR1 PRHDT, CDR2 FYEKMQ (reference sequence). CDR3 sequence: CASSFQRGLGDEQFF. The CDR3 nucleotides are TGTGCCAGCAGCTTCCAGCGGGGGCTAGGGGATGAGCAGTTCTTC.

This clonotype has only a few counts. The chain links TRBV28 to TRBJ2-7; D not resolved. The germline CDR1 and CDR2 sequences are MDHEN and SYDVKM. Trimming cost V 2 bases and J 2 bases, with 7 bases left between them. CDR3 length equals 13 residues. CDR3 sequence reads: CASSLTGTYEQYF. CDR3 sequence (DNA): TGTGCCAGCAGTTTAACTGGAACCTACGAGCAGTACTTC.

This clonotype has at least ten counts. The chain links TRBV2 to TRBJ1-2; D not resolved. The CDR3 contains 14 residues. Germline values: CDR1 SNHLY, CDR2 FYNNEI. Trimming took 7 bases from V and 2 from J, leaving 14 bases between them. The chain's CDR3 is CASTRNAVNYGYTF. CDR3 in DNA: TGTGCCAGCACAAGGAACGCAGTAAACTATGGCTACACCTTC. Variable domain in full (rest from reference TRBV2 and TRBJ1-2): EPEVTQTPSHQVTQMGQEVILRCVPISNHLYFYWYRQILGQKVEFLVSFYNNEISEKSEIFDDQFSVERPDGSNFTLKIRSTKLEDSAMYFCASTRNAVNYGYTFGSGTRLTVV.

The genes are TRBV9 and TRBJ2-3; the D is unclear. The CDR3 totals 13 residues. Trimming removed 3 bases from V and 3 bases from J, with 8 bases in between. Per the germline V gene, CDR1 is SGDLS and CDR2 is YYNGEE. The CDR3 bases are TGTGCCAGCAGCGCGACCCAGACAGATACGCAGTATTTT. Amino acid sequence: CASSATQTDTQYF.

CDR3 residues: CASSPSVSGLSYEQYF. For the CDR3, the DNA is TGTGCCAGCAGCCCGTCGGTATCGGGTTTATCCTACGAGCAGTACTTC. The chain is built from TRBV7-9 and TRBJ2-7; no definite D call. CDR1 and CDR2 from the germline V gene are SEHNR and FQNEAQ (reference sequence). CDR3 length: 16 amino acids. Trimming took 5 bases from V and 1 from J, leaving 18 bases between them.

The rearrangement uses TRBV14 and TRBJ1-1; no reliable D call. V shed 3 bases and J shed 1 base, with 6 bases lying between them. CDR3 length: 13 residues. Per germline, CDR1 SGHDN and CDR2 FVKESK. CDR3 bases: TGTGCCAGCAGCCATGGCGGGAACACTGAAGCTTTCTTT. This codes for CASSHGGNTEAFF.

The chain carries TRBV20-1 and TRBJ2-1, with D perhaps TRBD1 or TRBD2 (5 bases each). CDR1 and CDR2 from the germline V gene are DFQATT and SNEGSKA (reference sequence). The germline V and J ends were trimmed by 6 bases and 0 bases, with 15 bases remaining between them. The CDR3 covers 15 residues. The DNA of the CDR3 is TGCAGTGCCCGAAGTGAGGGGAGCTCCTACAATGAGCAGTTCTTC. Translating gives CSARSEGSSYNEQFF.

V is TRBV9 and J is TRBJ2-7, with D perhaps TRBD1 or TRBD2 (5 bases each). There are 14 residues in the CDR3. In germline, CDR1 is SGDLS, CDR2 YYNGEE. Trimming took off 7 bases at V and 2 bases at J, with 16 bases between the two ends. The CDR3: CASSAGTETYEQYF. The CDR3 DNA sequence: TGTGCCAGCTCGGCCGGGACGGAGACCTACGAGCAGTACTTC.